Below, 7 T cell receptor beta chains from the same sample are listed, as sequenced in a study of neurological immune-mediated disorders. Each CDR3 protein is one row after TCRdb ran MiXCR on the 5' RACE reads. The sample has over 11,000 distinct CDR3 sequences; more than 9% are singletons. Sequenced input: PBMCs. These receptors were collected from a middle-aged woman in good health.

This clonotype was counted ten times or more. V and J are TRBV21-1 and TRBJ2-7; TRBD2, the table's D call, lacks a check against the DNA. TRBV21-1 is listed as a pseudogene. CDR3 size: 17 residues. CDR3 protein: CASSPQGLAGEVDEQYF. Written as DNA, the CDR3 is TGTGCCAGCAGCCCACAGGGACTAGCGGGAGAGGTGGACGAGCAGTACTTC.

This clonotype was seen a handful of times. The chain employs TRBV18 and TRBJ1-1; 7 nucleotides align to TRBD1. The CDR3 has 13 amino acids. V lost 10 bases, J lost 2 bases, and 7 bases stayed unmatched. CDR1 and CDR2 from the germline V gene are KGHSH and LQKENI. CDR3 protein: CANSRQGNTEAFF. CDR3 DNA sequence: TGTGCCAACTCCCGACAGGGAAACACTGAAGCTTTCTTT.

The table lists this clonotype with many counts. This rearrangement joins TRBV11-2 to TRBJ2-5; either TRBD1 or TRBD2 may supply D (6 bases each). The germline V gene has CDR1 SGHAT and CDR2 FQNNGV. This CDR3 comprises 16 residues. V gave up 0 bases and J gave up 4 bases, with 15 bases separating them. The CDR3 is CASSLDLRGAGETQYF. The CDR3 bases are TGTGCCAGCAGCTTAGATTTAAGGGGGGCCGGAGAGACCCAGTACTTC.

This clonotype has at least ten counts. The chain has TRBV18 and TRBJ1-1; D gene uncertain. Germline CDR1 reads KGHSH; CDR2 reads LQKENI. This CDR3 is 17 amino acids long. With 3 bases removed from V and 3 bases from J, the gap between germline ends came to 20 bases. CDR3 residues: CASSPLRVGSWDTEAFF. The DNA for the CDR3 is TGTGCCAGCTCACCGTTGAGGGTAGGCAGCTGGGACACTGAAGCTTTCTTT.

This clonotype was counted at least ten times. The CDR3 coding sequence is TGCGCCAGCAGCTTGGGGATTAACACTGAAGCTTTCTTT. Its protein product is CASSLGINTEAFF. The V and J genes are TRBV5-1 and TRBJ1-1; D is uncertain. The CDR3 extends over 13 amino acids. The germline V gene has CDR1 SGHRS and CDR2 YFSETQ. V lost 0 bases and J lost 2, with 5 bases in between.

At least ten counts were recorded for this clonotype. The chain employs TRBV7-9 and TRBJ1-2, with TRBD1 identical over 12 bases. This CDR3 comprises 18 residues. V lost 5 bases and J lost 1; bases outside the gene matches: 11. Germline assignment: CDR1 SEHNR and CDR2 FQNEAQ (reference sequence). CDR3 amino acids: CASSLSTGTGGYNYGYTF. The CDR3 DNA sequence: TGTGCCAGCAGCCTTTCCACCGGGACAGGGGGCTATAACTATGGCTACACCTTC.

Many counts were recorded for this clonotype. CDR3 sequence reads: CSADRDYPLAKNIQYF. CDR3 DNA sequence: TGCAGTGCTGACCGGGACTATCCTCTAGCCAAAAACATTCAGTACTTC. The chain has TRBV20-1 and TRBJ2-4; 7 bases align to TRBD2. V lost 5 bases and J lost 0; bases outside the gene matches: 10. This CDR3 contains 16 residues. Germline CDR1 is DFQATT and CDR2 is SNEGSKA (reference sequence).